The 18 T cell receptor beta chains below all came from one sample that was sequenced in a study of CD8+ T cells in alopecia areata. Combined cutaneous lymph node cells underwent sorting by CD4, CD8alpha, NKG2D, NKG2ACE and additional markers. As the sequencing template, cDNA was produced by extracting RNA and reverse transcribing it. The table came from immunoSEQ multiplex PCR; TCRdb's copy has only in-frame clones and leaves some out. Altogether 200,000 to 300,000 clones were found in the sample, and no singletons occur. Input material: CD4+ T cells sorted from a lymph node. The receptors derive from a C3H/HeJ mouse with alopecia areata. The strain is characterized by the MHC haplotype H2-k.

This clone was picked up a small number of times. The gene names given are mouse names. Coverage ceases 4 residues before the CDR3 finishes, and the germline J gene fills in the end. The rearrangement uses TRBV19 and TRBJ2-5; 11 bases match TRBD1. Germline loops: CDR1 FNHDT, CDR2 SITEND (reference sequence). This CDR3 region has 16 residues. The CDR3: CASSPFGTGGGDTQYF. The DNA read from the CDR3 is TGTGCCAGCAGTCCCTTCGGGACAGGGGGAGGAGAC.

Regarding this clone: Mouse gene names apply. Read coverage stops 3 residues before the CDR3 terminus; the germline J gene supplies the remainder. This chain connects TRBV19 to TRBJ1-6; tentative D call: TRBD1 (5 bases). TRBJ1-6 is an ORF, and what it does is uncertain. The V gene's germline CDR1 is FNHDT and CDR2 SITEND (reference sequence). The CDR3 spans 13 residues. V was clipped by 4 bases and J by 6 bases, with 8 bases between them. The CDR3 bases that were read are TGTGCCAGCAGTCCAGACAGTAATTCGCCC. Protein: CASSPDSNSP. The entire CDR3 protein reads CASSPDSNSPLYF.

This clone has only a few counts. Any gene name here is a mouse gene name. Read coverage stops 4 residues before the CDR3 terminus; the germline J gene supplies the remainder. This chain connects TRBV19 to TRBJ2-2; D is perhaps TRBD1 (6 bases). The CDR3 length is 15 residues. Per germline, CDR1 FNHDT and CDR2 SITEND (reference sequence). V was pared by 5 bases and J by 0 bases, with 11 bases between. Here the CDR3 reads CASREGTTNTGQLYF. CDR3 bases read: TGTGCCAGCAGAGAAGGGACAACAAACACCGGG.

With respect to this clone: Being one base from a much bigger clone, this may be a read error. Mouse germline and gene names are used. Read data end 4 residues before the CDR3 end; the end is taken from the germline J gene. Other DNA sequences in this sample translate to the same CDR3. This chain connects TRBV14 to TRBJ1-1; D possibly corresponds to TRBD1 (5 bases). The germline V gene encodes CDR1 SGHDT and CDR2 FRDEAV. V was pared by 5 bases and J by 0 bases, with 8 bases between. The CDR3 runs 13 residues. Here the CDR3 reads CASSLGQNTEVFF. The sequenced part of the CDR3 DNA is TGTGCCAGCAGCCTGGGACAGAACACA.

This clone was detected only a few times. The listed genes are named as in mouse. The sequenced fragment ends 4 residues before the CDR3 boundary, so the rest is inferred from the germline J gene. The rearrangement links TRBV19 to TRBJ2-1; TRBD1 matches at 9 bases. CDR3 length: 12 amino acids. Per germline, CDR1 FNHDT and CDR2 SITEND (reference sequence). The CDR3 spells CASRDRGPEQFF. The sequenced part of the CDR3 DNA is TGTGCCAGCAGGGACAGGGGACCT.

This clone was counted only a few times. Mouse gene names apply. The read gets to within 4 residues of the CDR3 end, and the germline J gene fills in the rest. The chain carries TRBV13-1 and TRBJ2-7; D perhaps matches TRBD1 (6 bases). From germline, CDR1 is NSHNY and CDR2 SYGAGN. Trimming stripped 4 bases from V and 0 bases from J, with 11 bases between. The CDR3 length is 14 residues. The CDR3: CASSPGQLSYEQYF. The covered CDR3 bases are TGTGCCAGCAGTCCTGGACAGCTCTCCTAT.

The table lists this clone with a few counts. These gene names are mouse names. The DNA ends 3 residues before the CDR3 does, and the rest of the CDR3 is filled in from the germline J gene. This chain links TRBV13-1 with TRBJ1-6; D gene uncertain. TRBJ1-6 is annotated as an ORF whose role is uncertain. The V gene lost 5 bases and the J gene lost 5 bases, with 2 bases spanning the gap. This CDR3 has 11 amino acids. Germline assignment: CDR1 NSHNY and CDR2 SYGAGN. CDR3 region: CASSNNSPLYF. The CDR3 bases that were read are TGTGCCAGCAGCAATAATTCGCCC.

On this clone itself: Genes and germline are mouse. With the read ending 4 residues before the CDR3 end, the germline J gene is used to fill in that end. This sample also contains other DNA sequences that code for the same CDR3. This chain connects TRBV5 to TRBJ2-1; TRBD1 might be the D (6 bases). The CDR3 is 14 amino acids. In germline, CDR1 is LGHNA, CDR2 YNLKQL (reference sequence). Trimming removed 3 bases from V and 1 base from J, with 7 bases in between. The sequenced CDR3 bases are TGTGCCAGCAGCCAGGGACAAAACTATGCT. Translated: CASSQGQNYA. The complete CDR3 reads CASSQGQNYAEQFF.

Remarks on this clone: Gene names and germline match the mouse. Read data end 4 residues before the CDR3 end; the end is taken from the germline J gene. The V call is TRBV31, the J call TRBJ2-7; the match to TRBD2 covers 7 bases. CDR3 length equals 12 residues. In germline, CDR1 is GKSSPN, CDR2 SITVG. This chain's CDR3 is CAWRTGNYEQYF. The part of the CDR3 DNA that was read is TGTGCCTGGAGGACTGGGAATTAT.

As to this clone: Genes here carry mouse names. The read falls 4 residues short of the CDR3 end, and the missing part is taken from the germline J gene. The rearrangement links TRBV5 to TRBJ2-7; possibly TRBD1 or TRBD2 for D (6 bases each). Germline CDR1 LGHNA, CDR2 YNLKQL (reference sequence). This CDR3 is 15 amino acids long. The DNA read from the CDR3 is TGTGCCAGCAGCCAAGAGGGGGCGCAGTGGGAT. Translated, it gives CASSQEGAQWD. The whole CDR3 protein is CASSQEGAQWDEQYF.

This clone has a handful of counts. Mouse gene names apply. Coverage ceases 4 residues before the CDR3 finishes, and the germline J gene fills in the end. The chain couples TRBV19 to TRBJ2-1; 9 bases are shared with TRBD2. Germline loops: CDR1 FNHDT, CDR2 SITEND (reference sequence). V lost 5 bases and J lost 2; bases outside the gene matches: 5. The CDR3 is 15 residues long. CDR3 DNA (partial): TGTGCCAGCAGCAAAACTGGGGGGTACTATGCT. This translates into CASSKTGGYYA. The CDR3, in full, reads CASSKTGGYYAEQFF.

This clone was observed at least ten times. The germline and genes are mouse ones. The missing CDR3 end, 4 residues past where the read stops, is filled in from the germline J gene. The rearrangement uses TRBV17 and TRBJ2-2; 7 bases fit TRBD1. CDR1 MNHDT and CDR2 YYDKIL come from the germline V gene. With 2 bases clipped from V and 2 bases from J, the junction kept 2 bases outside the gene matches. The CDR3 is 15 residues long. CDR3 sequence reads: CASSRQTGNTGQLYF. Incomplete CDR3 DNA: TGTGCTAGCAGTAGACAGACAGGGAACACCGGG.

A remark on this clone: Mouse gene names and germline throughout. Partial CDR3 DNA: TGTGCTAGCAGTAGAGCCGGGACAGGGGTGGAT. Amino acids: CASSRAGTGVD. The full CDR3 is CASSRAGTGVDEQYF. J is TRBJ2-7 and V is TRBV17; 10 nucleotides align to TRBD1. Read sequence stops 4 residues before the CDR3 end, and the germline J gene provides the missing end. CDR3 length: 15 residues. Germline values: CDR1 MNHDT, CDR2 YYDKIL.

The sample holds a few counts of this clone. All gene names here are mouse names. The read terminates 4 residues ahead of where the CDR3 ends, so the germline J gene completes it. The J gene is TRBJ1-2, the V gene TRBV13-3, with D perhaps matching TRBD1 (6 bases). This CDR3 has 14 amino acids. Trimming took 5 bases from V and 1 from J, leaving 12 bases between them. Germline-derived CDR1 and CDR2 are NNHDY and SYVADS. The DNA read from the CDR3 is TGTGCCAGCAGCCCCGGGACACTAAACTCC. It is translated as CASSPGTLNS. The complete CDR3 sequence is CASSPGTLNSDYTF.

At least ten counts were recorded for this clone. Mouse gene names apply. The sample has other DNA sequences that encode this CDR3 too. The CDR3 bases that were read are TGTGCCAGCAGCCAAGACGGGACAGGAAACTCC. Translation gives CASSQDGTGNS. The full CDR3 protein reads CASSQDGTGNSDYTF. The chain couples TRBV5 to TRBJ1-2; TRBD1 agrees at 8 bases. Read data end 4 residues before the CDR3 end; the end is taken from the germline J gene. This CDR3 is built from 15 residues. With V trimmed by 0 bases and J by 1 base, 1 base remained unmatched. Germline loops: CDR1 LGHNA, CDR2 YNLKQL (reference sequence).

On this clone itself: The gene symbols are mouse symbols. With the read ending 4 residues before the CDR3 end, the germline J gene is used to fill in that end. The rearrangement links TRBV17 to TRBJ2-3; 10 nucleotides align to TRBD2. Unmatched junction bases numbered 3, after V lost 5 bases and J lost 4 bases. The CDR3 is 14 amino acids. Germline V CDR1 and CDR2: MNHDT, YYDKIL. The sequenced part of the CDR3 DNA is TGTGCTAGCAGTCCCTGGGGGGGCCCAGAA. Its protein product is CASSPWGGPE. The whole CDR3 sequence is CASSPWGGPETLYF.

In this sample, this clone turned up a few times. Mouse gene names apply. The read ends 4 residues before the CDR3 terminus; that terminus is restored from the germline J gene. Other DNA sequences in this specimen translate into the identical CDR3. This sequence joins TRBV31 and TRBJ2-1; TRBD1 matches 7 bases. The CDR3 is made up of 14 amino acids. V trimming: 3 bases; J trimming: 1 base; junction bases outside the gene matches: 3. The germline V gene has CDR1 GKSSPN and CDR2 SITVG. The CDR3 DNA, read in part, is TGTGCCTGGAGCCCGGGACAGAACTATGCT. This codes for CAWSPGQNYA. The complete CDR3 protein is CAWSPGQNYAEQFF.

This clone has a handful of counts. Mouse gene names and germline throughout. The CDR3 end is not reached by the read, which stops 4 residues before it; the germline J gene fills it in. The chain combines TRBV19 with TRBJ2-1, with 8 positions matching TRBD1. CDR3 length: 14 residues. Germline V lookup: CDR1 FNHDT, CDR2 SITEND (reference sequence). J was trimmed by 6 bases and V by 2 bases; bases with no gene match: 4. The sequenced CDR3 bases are TGTGCCAGCAGTATGTCCAGGGGGCGTGCT. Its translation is CASSMSRGRA. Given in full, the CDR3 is CASSMSRGRAEQFF.